This entry describes one TCR beta chain. These data are taken from a study of monozygotic twins with inflammatory bowel disease. TCRdb reanalyzed the 5' RACE reads, giving one entry per CDR3 protein sequence and no DNA. Its table lists more than 110,000 distinct CDR3 sequences. This CDR3 region has 16 residues. Sequenced: blood. The TCR was taken from a human donor with ulcerative colitis or Crohn's disease, or a healthy co-twin of an affected twin (not recorded which). The chain combines TRBV12-3 or TRBV12-4 with TRBJ2-1. The CDR3 spells CASTTQGGSSYNEQFF.